This TCR beta chain was captured in a study of tumor-infiltrating lymphocytes in primary liver carcinoma. General study findings and limits: Overlap between tumor regions exceeded overlap of tumor with adjacent tissue or blood.

Germline lookup yields CDR1 SGHAT and CDR2 FQNNGV. The CDR3 spans 14 residues, counting both ends. On this clonotype itself: Its antigen remains unknown. It is unclear where the CDR3 begins or ends on the DNA, so no DNA is shown, and the CDR3 is as TCRdb lists it.

With a constant-region primer, TCR beta cDNA was made from approximately 510 ng of total RNA. Libraries of TCR beta came from three nested multiplex PCR rounds with slightly modified ARM-PCR. Forward primers for TRBV1-TRBV30 and a C-beta reverse primer served the first two PCR rounds, at roughly 10 cycles each. TCRdb independently ran MiXCR on the multiplex PCR reads; one entry per CDR3 protein. The sample yields fewer than 350,000 distinct CDR3 sequences, less than 75% seen once. Unsorted whole blood served as the source of blood RNA, and germline DNA was extracted as well. What was sequenced was peripheral blood. This receptor was obtained from a man aged 40-49 years with primary liver carcinoma and hepatitis B virus infection. This sequence joins TRBV11-2 and TRBJ1-2; the D call in the table, TRBD1, was not verified against the DNA. The CDR3 spells CASSPPPGIYGCTF.